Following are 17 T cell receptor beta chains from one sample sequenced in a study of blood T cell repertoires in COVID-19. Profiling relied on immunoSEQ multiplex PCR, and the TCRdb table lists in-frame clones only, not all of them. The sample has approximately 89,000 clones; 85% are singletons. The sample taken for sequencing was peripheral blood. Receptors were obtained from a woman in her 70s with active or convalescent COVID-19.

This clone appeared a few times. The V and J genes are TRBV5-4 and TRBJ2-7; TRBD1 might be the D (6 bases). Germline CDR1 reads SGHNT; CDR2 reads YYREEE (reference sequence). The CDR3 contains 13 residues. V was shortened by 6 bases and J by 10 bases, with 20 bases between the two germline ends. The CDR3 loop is CASNRDTEFLQYF. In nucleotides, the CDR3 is TGTGCCAGCAATCGGGACACGGAGTTCCTACAGTACTTC. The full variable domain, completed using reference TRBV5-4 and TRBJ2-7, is ETGVTQSPTHLIKTRGQQVTLRCSSQSGHNTVSWYQQALGQGPQFIFQYYREEENGRGNFPPRFSGLQFPNYSSELNVNALELDDSALYLCASNRDTEFLQYFGPGTRLTVT.

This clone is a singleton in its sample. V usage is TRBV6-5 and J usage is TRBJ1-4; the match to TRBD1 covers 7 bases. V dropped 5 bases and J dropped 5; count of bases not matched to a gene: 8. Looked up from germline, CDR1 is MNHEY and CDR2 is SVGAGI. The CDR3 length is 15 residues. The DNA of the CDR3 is TGTGCCAGCAGTCTCAGACCGGGACAGAATGAAAAACTGTTTTTT. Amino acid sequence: CASSLRPGQNEKLFF.

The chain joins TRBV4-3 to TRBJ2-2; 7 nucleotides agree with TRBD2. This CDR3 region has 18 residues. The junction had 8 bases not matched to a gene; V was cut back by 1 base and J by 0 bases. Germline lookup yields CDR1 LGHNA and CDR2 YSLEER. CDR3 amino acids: CASSQGGGGGTNTGELFF. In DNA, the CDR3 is TGCGCCAGCAGCCAAGGGGGTGGCGGGGGAACGAACACCGGGGAGCTGTTTTTT.

CDR3 region: CASSPPGVTSMPTDTQYF. CDR3 bases: TGTGCCAGCAGCCCGCCCGGGGTGACTAGTATGCCCACAGATACGCAGTATTTT. The V call is TRBV7-2, the J call TRBJ2-3; possibly TRBD2 for D (6 bases). Trimming removed 5 bases at V and 2 bases at J, with 23 bases between. The CDR3 sequence is 18 residues long. Germline values: CDR1 SGHTA, CDR2 FQGNSA.

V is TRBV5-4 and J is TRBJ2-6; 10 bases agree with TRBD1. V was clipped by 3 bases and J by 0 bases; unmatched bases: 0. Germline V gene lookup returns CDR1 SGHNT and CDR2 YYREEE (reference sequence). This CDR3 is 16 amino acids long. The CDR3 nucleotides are TGTGCCAGCAGCTGGGACAGGGGCTCTGGGGCCAACGTCCTGACTTTC. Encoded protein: CASSWDRGSGANVLTF. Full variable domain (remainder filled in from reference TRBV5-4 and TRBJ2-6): ETGVTQSPTHLIKTRGQQVTLRCSSQSGHNTVSWYQQALGQGPQFIFQYYREEENGRGNFPPRFSGLQFPNYSSELNVNALELDDSALYLCASSWDRGSGANVLTFGAGSRLTVL.

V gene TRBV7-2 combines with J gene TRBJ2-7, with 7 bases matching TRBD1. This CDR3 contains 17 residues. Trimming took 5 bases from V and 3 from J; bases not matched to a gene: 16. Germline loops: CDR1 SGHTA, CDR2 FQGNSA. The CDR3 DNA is TGTGCCAGCAGCCTTACAACGTCGGCAGGGGGTTACTACGAGCAGTACTTC. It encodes CASSLTTSAGGYYEQYF.

DNA for the CDR3: TGTGCCAGCAGCTTGTTGGGGGGAGCTGGGGCCAACGTCCTGACTTTC. It codes for CASSLLGGAGANVLTF. The chain carries TRBV5-5 and TRBJ2-6; tentatively, D is TRBD2 (6 bases). V was cut by 1 base and J by 2 bases, with 10 bases left in between. From germline, CDR1 is SGHKS and CDR2 YYEKEE (reference sequence). CDR3 size: 16 residues.

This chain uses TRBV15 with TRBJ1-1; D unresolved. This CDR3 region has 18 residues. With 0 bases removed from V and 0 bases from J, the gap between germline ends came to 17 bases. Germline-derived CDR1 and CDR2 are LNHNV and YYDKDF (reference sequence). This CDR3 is CATSRDQVFSGLNTEAFF. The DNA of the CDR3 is TGTGCCACCAGCAGAGATCAAGTATTTTCAGGCCTGAACACTGAAGCTTTCTTT.

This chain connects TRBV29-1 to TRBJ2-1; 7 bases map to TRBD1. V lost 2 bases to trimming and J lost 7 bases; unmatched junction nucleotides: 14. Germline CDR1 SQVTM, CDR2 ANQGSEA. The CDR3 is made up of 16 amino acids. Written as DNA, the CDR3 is TGCAGCGTTGAACTGAAACGGCAGGGGGTGTGGAATGAGCAGTTCTTC. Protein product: CSVELKRQGVWNEQFF.

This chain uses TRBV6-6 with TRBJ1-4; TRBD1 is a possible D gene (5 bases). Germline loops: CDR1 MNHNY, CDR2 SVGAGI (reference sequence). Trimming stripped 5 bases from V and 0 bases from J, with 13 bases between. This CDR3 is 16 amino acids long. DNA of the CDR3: TGTGCCAGCAGTCGCGGGGAGGGGACAACTAATGAAAAACTGTTTTTT. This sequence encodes CASSRGEGTTNEKLFF.

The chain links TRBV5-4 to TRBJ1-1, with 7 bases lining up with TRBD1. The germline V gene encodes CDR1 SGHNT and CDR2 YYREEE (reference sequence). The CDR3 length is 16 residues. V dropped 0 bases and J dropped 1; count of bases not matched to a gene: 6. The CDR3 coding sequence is TGTGCCAGCAGCTTGGACAGGGGTTTGGCGAACACTGAAGCTTTCTTT. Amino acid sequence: CASSLDRGLANTEAFF.

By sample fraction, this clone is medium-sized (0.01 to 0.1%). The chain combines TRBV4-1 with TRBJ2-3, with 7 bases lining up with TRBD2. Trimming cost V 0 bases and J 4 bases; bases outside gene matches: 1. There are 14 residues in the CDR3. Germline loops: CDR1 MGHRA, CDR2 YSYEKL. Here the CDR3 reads CASSQEGGADTQYF. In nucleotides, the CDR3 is TGCGCCAGCAGCCAAGAGGGGGGGGCAGATACGCAGTATTTT.

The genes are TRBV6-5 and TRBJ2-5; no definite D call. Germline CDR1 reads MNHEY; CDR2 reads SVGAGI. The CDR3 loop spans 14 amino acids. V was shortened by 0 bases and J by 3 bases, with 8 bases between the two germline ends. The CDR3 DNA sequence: TGTGCCAGCAGTTACTCGCGCCAGGAAGAGACCCAGTACTTC. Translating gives CASSYSRQEETQYF.

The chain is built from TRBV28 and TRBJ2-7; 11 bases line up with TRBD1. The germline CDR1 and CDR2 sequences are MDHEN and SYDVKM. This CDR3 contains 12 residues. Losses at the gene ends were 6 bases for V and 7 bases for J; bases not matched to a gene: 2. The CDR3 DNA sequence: TGTGCCAGCAGGGACAGGGGGCGTGAGCAGTACTTC. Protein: CASRDRGREQYF. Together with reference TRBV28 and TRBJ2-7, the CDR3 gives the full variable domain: DVKVTQSSRYLVKRTGEKVFLECVQDMDHENMFWYRQDPGLGLRLIYFSYDVKMKEKGDIPEGYSVSREKKERFSLILESASTNQTSMYLCASRDRGREQYFGPGTRLTVT.

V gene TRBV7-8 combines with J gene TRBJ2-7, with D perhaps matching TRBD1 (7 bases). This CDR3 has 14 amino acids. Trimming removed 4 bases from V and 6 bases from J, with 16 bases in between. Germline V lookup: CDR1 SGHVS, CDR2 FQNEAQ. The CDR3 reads CASSSRGTAGEQYF. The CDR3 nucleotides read TGTGCCAGCAGCTCCCGCGGGACAGCCGGCGAGCAGTACTTC.

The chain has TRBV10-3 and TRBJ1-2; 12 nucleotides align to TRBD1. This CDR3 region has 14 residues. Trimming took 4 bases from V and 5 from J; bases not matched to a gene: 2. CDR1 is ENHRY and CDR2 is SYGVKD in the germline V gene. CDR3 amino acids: CAISAGQGAYGYTF. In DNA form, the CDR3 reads TGTGCCATCAGTGCGGGACAGGGGGCTTATGGCTACACCTTC.

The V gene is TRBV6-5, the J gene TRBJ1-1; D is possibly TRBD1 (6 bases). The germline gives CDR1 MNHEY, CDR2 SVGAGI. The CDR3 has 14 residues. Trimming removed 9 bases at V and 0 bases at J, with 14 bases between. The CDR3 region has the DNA TGTGCCAGTAAATATACAGGGATGAACACTGAAGCTTTCTTT. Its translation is CASKYTGMNTEAFF.